This T cell receptor beta chain came from a study of blood T cell repertoires in COVID-19. Study background: Specimens from acute and convalescent COVID-19 originated in the United States, Italy and Spain.

Original processing notes: Using reference gene primer amplification, nucleated cell counts were estimated. The repertoire was sequenced with immunoSEQ multiplex PCR; TCRdb's copy has only in-frame clones and lacks some. V and J calls and clone size follow that table, whereas D and trimming were derived from the DNA. The sample yields 200,000 to 300,000 clones, around nine tenths seen once. This study enrolled people aged 18 to 89 from around 26 US geographic areas. Sequencing was carried out using PBMCs or T cells enriched from blood (not recorded which). This clonotype was obtained from a man aged 40-49 years who had recovered from COVID-19.

CDR3 DNA sequence: TGTGCCAGCTCACTCGGGACTAGCGGCACAGATACGCAGTATTTT. Its translation: CASSLGTSGTDTQYF. This chain joins TRBV18 and TRBJ2-3; TRBD2 matches at 10 bases. The CDR3 totals 15 residues. CDR1 and CDR2 (germline): KGHSH, LQKENI. V lost 4 bases to trimming and J lost 1 base; unmatched junction nucleotides: 2.